This T cell receptor beta chain is drawn from a study of Tregs in tolerant kidney transplant recipients. Mixed chimerism was transient after nonmyeloablative marrow transplants from related graft donors. Unstimulated regulatory T cells (CD4+CD25+CD127-), CD4+CD25- non-regulatory cells, CD4 and CD8 cells were FACS-sorted from thawed PBMCs. Note on this clone: Its antigen remains unknown.

Per the germline V gene, CDR1 is MNHEY and CDR2 is SMNVEV (reference sequence). The length of the CDR3 is 13 residues. Study-wide findings and caveats: Few patients were studied, so findings need validation in larger groups. No direct test of biological reproducibility was done here. Some patients' samples used different primers over time, so nucleotide sequences weren't comparable.

Produced via immunoSEQ multiplex PCR; TCRdb's table is partial and in-frame only. The sample holds about 50,000 clones, approximately 89% seen once. This TCR came from a human patient who received a combined kidney and bone marrow transplant. Some T cells may possibly be graft donor cells. The sample in question was CD8+ T cells from blood (PBMCs), obtained 12 months after the transplant. The rearrangement links TRBV27 to TRBJ2-5, with 9 bases identical to TRBD1. The last part of the DNA fits TRBJ2-7 better; the J call may be wrong. CDR3: CASRGGQGYEQYF. The CDR3 DNA sequence: TGTGCCAGCAGGGGGGGACAGGGCTACGAGCAGTACTTC.